This T cell receptor beta chain was captured by sequencing in a study of blood T cell repertoires in COVID-19. In the study overall: The origin of the acute and convalescent COVID-19 samples was the United States, Italy and Spain.

Looked up from germline, CDR1 is SGHTA and CDR2 is FQGNSA. The germline V and J ends were trimmed by 1 base and 7 bases, with 14 bases remaining between them. This CDR3 contains 15 residues. Authors' data handling: Nucleated cell counts were estimated from reference gene primer amplification. Sequenced by immunoSEQ multiplex PCR; TCRdb stores in-frame clones only, minus some. For V, J and clone size, that table is used; D and trimming come from the DNA. This table holds more than 300,000 clones, about 90% found once. Seattle cases were enrolled at active infection and followed longitudinally. The sequenced sample consisted of peripheral blood. This chain links TRBV7-2 with TRBJ1-5, with D maybe TRBD1 (5 bases). The sequence was collected from a woman between 40 and 50 years old with COVID-19, enrolled during active disease. The CDR3 coding sequence is TGTGCCAGCAGCTTAGGCCCGGGGGGAGGGCAGCCCCAGCATTTT. Protein product: CASSLGPGGGQPQHF.